This T cell receptor (beta chain) is drawn from a study of regulatory T cells in long-lasting Graves disease. Specified time point: persistent/refractory GD, antithyroid drugs over 5 years with positive TRAb. After RNA was extracted from PBMCs, the TCR library was made from it. Construction of the TCR beta libraries employed iRepertoire HTBI primers in conjunction with Arm-PCR of CDR3 regions. MiXCR, applied by TCRdb to the multiplex PCR reads, yields one record per CDR3 protein. The sample includes under 450,000 distinct CDR3 sequences, about 25% of them seen just once. To note about this clonotype: Its cognate antigen is unknown.

Whole-study findings and limits: Segments TRBV28, TRBJ1-2 and TRBJ2-5 showed preferential usage in persistent disease. Reduced TCR diversity was observed in persistent Graves' patients versus newly diagnosed patients.

The CDR3 consists of 14 residues. Trimming stripped 3 bases from V and 7 bases from J, with 15 bases between. Germline CDR1 and CDR2: SGHVS and FQNEAQ. Sequencing used peripheral blood mononuclear cells (PBMCs), obtained when the disease was refractory, from a patient treated with antithyroid drugs. The chain is built from TRBV7-8 and TRBJ1-1, with D perhaps TRBD1 (5 bases). The TCR comes from a female donor with Graves disease. CDR3 DNA sequence: TGTGCCAGCAGCTTTGGAAACACAGGTTTTGAAGCTTTCTTT. It translates to CASSFGNTGFEAFF.